Sequencing of this TCR beta chain was carried out in a study of blood T cell repertoires in COVID-19. Looking at the study overall: PBMCs, B-cell-depleted T cells, or T cells were the source of the cDNA or gDNA that made up the material.

This CDR3 has 16 residues. CDR1 is SGHDN, CDR2 FVKESK, per germline. Trimming took 4 bases from V and 3 from J, leaving 16 bases between them. In the study's own analysis: Estimated nucleated cell counts came from reference gene primer amplification. Assay used: immunoSEQ multiplex PCR; TCRdb lists only in-frame clones, some missing. Clone size and V and J calls were adopted from that table, with D and trimming inferred from the DNA. The data contain a few hundred thousand clones, around 85% of them singletons. The chain combines TRBV14 with TRBJ2-1; possibly TRBD1 for D (6 bases). The receptor comes from a man in his forties who had recovered from COVID-19. Material for sequencing was PBMCs or T cells enriched from blood (not recorded which). The CDR3 nucleotides are TGTGCCAGCAGCCTAGGGGGTTCTCGTATCTACAATGAGCAGTTCTTC. Its translation: CASSLGGSRIYNEQFF.